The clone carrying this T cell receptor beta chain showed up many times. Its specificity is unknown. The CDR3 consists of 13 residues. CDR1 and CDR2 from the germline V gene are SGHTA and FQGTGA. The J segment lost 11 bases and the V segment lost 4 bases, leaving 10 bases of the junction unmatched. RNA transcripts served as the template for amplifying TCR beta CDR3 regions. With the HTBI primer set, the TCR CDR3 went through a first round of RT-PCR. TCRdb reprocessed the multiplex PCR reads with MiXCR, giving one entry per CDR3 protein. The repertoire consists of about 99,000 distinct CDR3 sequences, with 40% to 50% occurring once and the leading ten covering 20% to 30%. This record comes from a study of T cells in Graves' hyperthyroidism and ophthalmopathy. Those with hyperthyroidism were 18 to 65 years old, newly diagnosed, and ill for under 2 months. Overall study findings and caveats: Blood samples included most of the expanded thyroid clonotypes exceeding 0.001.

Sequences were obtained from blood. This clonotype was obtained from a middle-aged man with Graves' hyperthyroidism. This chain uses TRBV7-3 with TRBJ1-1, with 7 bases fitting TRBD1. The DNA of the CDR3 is TGTGCCAGCAGCTCGACCGGGACAGATTCTGCTTTCTTT. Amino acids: CASSSTGTDSAFF.